The 27 T cell receptor beta chains in this list originate from one sample, sequenced in a study of blood T cell repertoires in COVID-19. Assay used: immunoSEQ multiplex PCR; TCRdb lists only in-frame clones, some missing. The sample contains around 240,000 clones, roughly 82% of which appear only once. Material: peripheral blood. These receptors were obtained from a woman between 35 and 50 years old who had recovered from COVID-19.

V gene TRBV6-5 combines with J gene TRBJ2-7; 7 bases match TRBD1. CDR1 is MNHEY and CDR2 is SVGAGI in the germline V gene. The CDR3 length is 14 residues. V lost 1 base and J lost 2; bases outside the gene matches: 2. The DNA of the CDR3 is TGTGCCAGCAGTTACTTCGGACAGGCCTACGAGCAGTACTTC. This translates into CASSYFGQAYEQYF.

The chain links TRBV14 to TRBJ1-1; no firm D call. V lost 0 bases and J 4 bases, leaving 9 bases between the germline ends. The length of the CDR3 is 14 residues. The V gene's germline CDR1 is SGHDN and CDR2 FVKESK. The CDR3 protein is CASSQELRSTEAFF. For the CDR3, the DNA is TGTGCCAGCAGCCAAGAGTTACGGTCCACTGAAGCTTTCTTT.

The chain recombines TRBV5-1 with TRBJ2-5; possibly TRBD2 for D (6 bases). The germline gives CDR1 SGHRS, CDR2 YFSETQ. The CDR3 is made up of 15 amino acids. The V gene lost 4 bases and the J gene lost 5 bases, with 18 bases spanning the gap. Here the CDR3 DNA reads TGCGCCAGCAGCGAAGGGACTCCGCTAGGGGAGACCCAGTACTTC. The encoded protein is CASSEGTPLGETQYF.

The chain carries TRBV7-2 and TRBJ1-2; no reliable D call. The V end was cut by 5 bases, the J end by 4 bases, with 17 bases between. The CDR3 is 15 amino acids. CDR1 is SGHTA and CDR2 is FQGNSA in the germline V gene. DNA of the CDR3: TGTGCCAGCAGCCCCCGGGAGGGTTTAGGCTATGGCTACACCTTC. Amino acids: CASSPREGLGYGYTF.

The rearrangement links TRBV7-2 to TRBJ2-3; 9 bases are shared with TRBD2. V shed 5 bases, J shed 4 bases, and the junction held 13 bases outside the gene matches. Germline V gene data show CDR1 as SGHTA and CDR2 as FQGNSA. The CDR3 is 17 amino acids. The CDR3 DNA reads TGTGCCAGCAGCCCTACTGCTAGGGGACTAGCTGCAGATACGCAGTATTTT. This translates into CASSPTARGLAADTQYF.

CDR3 sequence: CASSRTSGGTGNEQFF. CDR3 in DNA: TGTGCCAGCTCACGGACTAGCGGGGGGACGGGCAATGAGCAGTTCTTC. This sequence joins TRBV18 and TRBJ2-1, with 14 bases matching TRBD2. CDR3 length equals 16 residues. Germline CDR1 is KGHSH and CDR2 is LQKENI. J lost 6 bases, V lost 4 bases, and 5 bases had no gene match.

This chain uses TRBV7-2 with TRBJ2-3; D perhaps matches TRBD1 (5 bases). CDR3 length: 15 amino acids. V lost 3 bases, J lost 0 bases, and 10 bases lay in between. Germline V gene lookup returns CDR1 SGHTA and CDR2 FQGNSA. CDR3 bases: TGTGCCAGCAGCTTGGGGCCGACTAGCACAGATACGCAGTATTTT. Translated, it gives CASSLGPTSTDTQYF. Together with reference TRBV7-2 and TRBJ2-3, the CDR3 gives the full variable domain: GAGVSQSPSNKVTEKGKDVELRCDPISGHTALYWYRQSLGQGLEFLIYFQGNSAPDKSGLPSDRFSAERTGGSVSTLTIQRTQQEDSAVYLCASSLGPTSTDTQYFGPGTRLTVL.

The chain uses TRBV18 and TRBJ1-2, with TRBD1 as a possible D gene (5 bases). V dropped 3 bases and J dropped 4 bases, with 9 bases sitting between them. The germline V gene encodes CDR1 KGHSH and CDR2 LQKENI. This CDR3 is 13 amino acids long. CDR3 loop: CASSPDSLYGYTF. In DNA, the CDR3 is TGTGCCAGCTCACCCGACAGCCTCTATGGCTACACCTTC.

The chain couples TRBV11-3 to TRBJ2-1, with 9 bases matching TRBD2. Trimming at V came to 1 base and at J to 9 bases, leaving 10 bases not matched to a gene. Germline CDR1 and CDR2: SGHNT and YENEEA. The CDR3 has 16 amino acids. The CDR3 DNA follows: TGTGCCAGCAGCTTAGCGGCCGCCAGCGGGGGGACTGAGCAGTTCTTC. This translates into CASSLAAASGGTEQFF.

The chain is built from TRBV7-2 and TRBJ1-1, with 9 bases aligning to TRBD1. This CDR3 spans 13 amino acids. The trim removed 6 bases at V and 5 bases at J, leaving 4 bases unmatched. Per germline, CDR1 SGHTA and CDR2 FQGNSA. Written as DNA, the CDR3 is TGTGCCAGCAGTACAGGGGGCGGGACTGAAGCTTTCTTT. Protein: CASSTGGGTEAFF. Using reference TRBV7-2 and TRBJ1-1 for the parts outside the CDR3, the full variable domain is GAGVSQSPSNKVTEKGKDVELRCDPISGHTALYWYRQSLGQGLEFLIYFQGNSAPDKSGLPSDRFSAERTGGSVSTLTIQRTQQEDSAVYLCASSTGGGTEAFFGQGTRLTVV.

The chain has TRBV30 and TRBJ1-1; perhaps TRBD1 as D (5 bases). The CDR3 contains 15 residues. V was trimmed by 4 bases and J by 0 bases, leaving 15 bases between them. In germline, CDR1 is GTSNPN, CDR2 SVGIG (reference sequence). CDR3 nucleotides: TGTGCCTGGAAGCGGGTCCGGGGGATGAACACTGAAGCTTTCTTT. Its protein is CAWKRVRGMNTEAFF.

The CDR3 sequence: CASSQTWTGGRDGYTF. DNA of the CDR3: TGCGCCAGCAGCCAAACTTGGACAGGGGGTAGGGATGGCTACACCTTC. V is TRBV4-3 and J is TRBJ1-2; 10 positions agree with TRBD1. After removal of 2 bases from V and 6 bases from J, the junction contained 9 bases not matched to a gene. CDR1 is LGHNA and CDR2 is YSLEER in the germline V gene. CDR3 length: 16 residues.

The gene calls are TRBV24-1 and TRBJ2-7, with 8 bases matching TRBD1. The germline gives CDR1 KGHDR, CDR2 SFDVKD. The V segment lost 11 bases and the J segment 5 bases; nucleotides outside the gene matches: 10. This CDR3 region has 13 residues. Here the CDR3 DNA reads TGTGCCAATGGGCAGGGGGCCCTCAACGAGCAGTACTTC. Its translation is CANGQGALNEQYF.

The genes are TRBV5-1 and TRBJ2-3; 7 bases are a match to TRBD2. Germline V lookup: CDR1 SGHRS, CDR2 YFSETQ. The CDR3 is 15 amino acids. Trimming cost V 0 bases and J 4 bases; bases outside gene matches: 5. CDR3 loop: CASSLGLAPADTQYF. In DNA, the CDR3 is TGCGCCAGCAGCTTGGGACTAGCCCCGGCAGATACGCAGTATTTT. The whole variable domain, remainder taken from reference TRBV5-1 and TRBJ2-3, is KAGVTQTPRYLIKTRGQQVTLSCSPISGHRSVSWYQQTPGQGLQFLFEYFSETQRNKGNFPGRFSGRQFSNSRSEMNVSTLELGDSALYLCASSLGLAPADTQYFGPGTRLTVL.

The chain joins TRBV5-1 to TRBJ1-1; 7 bases align to TRBD1. The trim removed 3 bases at V and 2 bases at J, leaving 7 bases unmatched. Looked up from germline, CDR1 is SGHRS and CDR2 is YFSETQ. CDR3 length equals 15 residues. The CDR3, as DNA: TGCGCCAGCAGCTCAACCGGGACAGAAAACACTGAAGCTTTCTTT. It is translated as CASSSTGTENTEAFF.

The CDR3 spells CASSLYRGTEAFF. The DNA of the CDR3 is TGTGCCAGCAGCCTGTACAGGGGCACTGAAGCTTTCTTT. This sequence joins TRBV28 and TRBJ1-1; 7 bases agree with TRBD1. The junction had 5 bases not matched to a gene; V was cut back by 6 bases and J by 4 bases. The CDR3 contains 13 residues. The germline gives CDR1 MDHEN, CDR2 SYDVKM. The whole variable domain, filled in from reference TRBV28 and TRBJ1-1, reads DVKVTQSSRYLVKRTGEKVFLECVQDMDHENMFWYRQDPGLGLRLIYFSYDVKMKEKGDIPEGYSVSREKKERFSLILESASTNQTSMYLCASSLYRGTEAFFGQGTRLTVV.

The chain links TRBV28 to TRBJ1-2; the D gene is possibly TRBD1 (5 bases). CDR1 and CDR2 (germline): MDHEN, SYDVKM. Trimming removed 7 bases at V and 3 bases at J, with 9 bases between. The CDR3 is 12 amino acids. The CDR3 protein is CASNRGYYGYTF. The CDR3 DNA reads as TGTGCCAGCAATCGGGGGTACTATGGCTACACCTTC.

The chain links TRBV6-5 to TRBJ2-2; D remains ambiguous. V was clipped by 8 bases and J by 4 bases, with 5 bases between them. Germline lookup yields CDR1 MNHEY and CDR2 SVGAGI. CDR3 size: 11 residues. CDR3 sequence: CASGRTGELFF. The CDR3 bases are TGTGCCAGCGGGCGCACCGGGGAGCTGTTTTTT.

The CDR3, as DNA: TGTGCCAGCTCAGAAGACAGACTGAACACTGAAGCTTTCTTT. It specifies CASSEDRLNTEAFF. This sequence joins TRBV18 and TRBJ1-1; possibly TRBD1 for D (5 bases). Germline values: CDR1 KGHSH, CDR2 LQKENI. The CDR3 spans 14 residues. V was trimmed by 5 bases and J by 0 bases, leaving 10 bases between them.

This clone was detected once. The chain uses TRBV6-6 and TRBJ1-6; possibly TRBD1 for D (6 bases). With 7 bases removed from V and 10 bases from J, the gap between germline ends came to 17 bases. Germline CDR1 and CDR2: MNHNY and SVGAGI (reference sequence). This CDR3 spans 14 amino acids. As DNA, the CDR3 is TGTGCCAGCAAAAACAGGGTCGAGAGATCACCCCTCCACTTT. Protein product: CASKNRVERSPLHF.

The rearrangement uses TRBV12-3 or TRBV12-4 and TRBJ2-1; 7 nucleotides match TRBD2. The trim removed 7 bases at V and 3 bases at J, leaving 3 bases unmatched. This CDR3 contains 13 residues. CDR3 region: CASTGGVYNEQFF. CDR3 nucleotides: TGTGCCAGCACGGGGGGAGTCTACAATGAGCAGTTCTTC.

This chain connects TRBV7-9 to TRBJ2-3; D gene uncertain. This CDR3 contains 14 residues. V lost 5 bases to trimming and J lost 0 bases, with 9 bases between them. Germline loops: CDR1 SEHNR, CDR2 FQNEAQ (reference sequence). CDR3 residues: CASSNSISTDTQYF. Written as DNA, the CDR3 is TGTGCCAGCAGCAATTCCATCAGCACAGATACGCAGTATTTT.

The V gene is TRBV12-3 or TRBV12-4, the J gene TRBJ1-5; D unresolved. Trimming shortened V by 1 base and J by 9 bases, and 10 bases separated the two germline ends. The CDR3 spans 13 residues. The CDR3, as DNA: TGTGCCAGCAGTTTAGTCCAAATCGGGCCCCAGCATTTT. This gives the protein CASSLVQIGPQHF.

This chain joins TRBV6-2 or TRBV6-3 and TRBJ2-7; 10 positions match TRBD2. After removal of 2 bases from V and 2 bases from J, the junction contained 0 bases not matched to a gene. This CDR3 has 14 amino acids. Germline lookup yields CDR1 MNHEY and CDR2 SVGEGT. The CDR3 here is CASSYGTSAYEQYF. The CDR3 region has the DNA TGTGCCAGCAGTTACGGGACTAGCGCCTACGAGCAGTACTTC.

The chain is built from TRBV7-2 and TRBJ1-2; D gene unclear. V lost 5 bases, J lost 8 bases, and 15 bases lay in between. Germline V gives CDR1 SGHTA, CDR2 FQGNSA. The CDR3 totals 13 residues. The CDR3, as DNA: TGTGCCAGCAGCCCGCCGGTCCGAGGGGGCTACACCTTC. This gives the protein CASSPPVRGGYTF.

The sample holds one count of this clone. The rearrangement uses TRBV19 and TRBJ1-1; 10 nucleotides line up with TRBD1. Germline loops: CDR1 LNHDA, CDR2 SQIVND (reference sequence). V was pared by 4 bases and J by 3 bases, with 8 bases of the junction left unmatched. This CDR3 is 16 amino acids long. The CDR3 coding sequence is TGTGCCAGTAGTACCGCGTCCGGGACAGGGGACACTGAAGCTTTCTTT. It codes for CASSTASGTGDTEAFF.

The CDR3 DNA sequence: TGTGCCAGCAGCTTAGCGCATGCTAGCGGGGGCTCGAACACCGGGGAGCTGTTTTTT. It encodes CASSLAHASGGSNTGELFF. This sequence joins TRBV7-9 and TRBJ2-2; 10 positions agree with TRBD2. The CDR3 is made up of 19 amino acids. With V trimmed by 0 bases and J by 0 bases, 7 bases remained unmatched. CDR1 is SEHNR and CDR2 is FQNEAQ in the germline V gene (reference sequence).